One and the same sample provided the 24 T cell receptor beta chains below, sequenced in a study of T cell repertoires in cytomegalovirus infection. TCRdb analysed the reads with MiXCR anew, one entry per CDR3 protein. The profile shows 250,000 or so distinct CDR3 sequences, 17% of them singletons. The sample was CD8+ T cells from PBMCs. These receptors were taken from a human donor in good health (CMV status not recorded). Some clones in this sample may be carry-over from other donors' samples.

The chain carries TRBV20-1 and TRBJ1-1; D possibly corresponds to TRBD1 (5 bases). The length of the CDR3 is 13 residues. Trimming stripped 2 bases from V and 6 bases from J, with 13 bases between. CDR1 is DFQATT and CDR2 is SNEGSKA in the germline V gene (reference sequence). CDR3 bases: TGCAGTGCTAGACCGGGACCGAGGCCTGAAGCTTTCTTT. Protein sequence: CSARPGPRPEAFF.

This chain links TRBV25-1 with TRBJ2-6; 8 bases align to TRBD1. This CDR3 comprises 19 residues. Germline values: CDR1 MGHDK, CDR2 SYGVNS. V trimming: 6 bases; J trimming: 0 bases; junction bases outside the gene matches: 13. The CDR3: CASSTWGTGPLSGANVLTF. CDR3 coding DNA: TGTGCCAGCAGCACGTGGGGGACAGGTCCCCTCTCTGGGGCCAACGTCCTGACTTTC.

This clonotype has a count of ten or more. The J gene is TRBJ1-4, the V gene TRBV6-2 or TRBV6-3, with D possibly matching TRBD1 (6 bases). CDR3 length: 15 amino acids. The germline V gene has CDR1 MNHEY and CDR2 SVGEGT. Trimming took off 0 bases at V and 5 bases at J, with 10 bases between the two ends. The CDR3 DNA reads as TGTGCCAGCAGTTACTCGGACAGTGACAATGAAAAACTGTTTTTT. Its translation is CASSYSDSDNEKLFF.

This clonotype showed up many times. The V call is TRBV12-3 or TRBV12-4, the J call TRBJ1-1, with D possibly TRBD1 on 5 matching bases. Trimming pared 6 bases from V and 1 base from J, leaving 15 bases between. This CDR3 is 15 amino acids long. The CDR3 DNA reads TGTGCCAGCAGCCCTTTTGGGACGGAGAACACTGAAGCTTTCTTT. Amino acid sequence: CASSPFGTENTEAFF.

This clonotype was counted many times. The chain uses TRBV7-9 and TRBJ1-2; D is ambiguous. With 3 bases removed from V and 0 bases from J, the gap between germline ends came to 17 bases. The CDR3 is made up of 17 amino acids. Germline V lookup: CDR1 SEHNR, CDR2 FQNEAQ (reference sequence). The CDR3 here is CASSFGPRQETNYGYTF. The CDR3 nucleotides are TGTGCCAGCAGCTTCGGACCCCGGCAGGAAACTAACTATGGCTACACCTTC. Drawing the rest from reference TRBV7-9 and TRBJ1-2, the complete variable domain is DTGVSQNPRHKITKRGQNVTFRCDPISEHNRLYWYRQTLGQGPEFLTYFQNEAQLEKSRLLSDRFSAERPKGSFSTLEIQRTEQGDSAMYLCASSFGPRQETNYGYTFGSGTRLTVV.

The table lists this clonotype with many counts. The V gene is TRBV19, the J gene TRBJ2-7; TRBD1 agrees at 8 bases. CDR3 size: 15 residues. Looked up from germline, CDR1 is LNHDA and CDR2 is SQIVND (reference sequence). The trim removed 2 bases at V and 3 bases at J, leaving 6 bases unmatched. CDR3 DNA: TGTGCCAGTAGTATAAACTCAGGGGGCGTCTACGAGCAGTACTTC. This gives the protein CASSINSGGVYEQYF.

The rearrangement joins TRBV7-9 to TRBJ2-7, with a possible D match to TRBD1 (6 bases). The V gene's germline CDR1 is SEHNR and CDR2 FQNEAQ (reference sequence). Trimming left V 5 bases short and J 5 bases short, with 16 bases between. This CDR3 has 14 amino acids. The CDR3 protein is CASSLLDRNDEQYF. The CDR3 DNA reads TGTGCCAGCAGCCTTCTCGACAGGAATGACGAGCAGTACTTC. Complete variable domain (other parts from reference TRBV7-9 and TRBJ2-7): DTGVSQNPRHKITKRGQNVTFRCDPISEHNRLYWYRQTLGQGPEFLTYFQNEAQLEKSRLLSDRFSAERPKGSFSTLEIQRTEQGDSAMYLCASSLLDRNDEQYFGPGTRLTVT.

This clonotype has ten or more counts. The J gene is TRBJ2-7, the V gene TRBV6-5; 7 bases line up with TRBD1. CDR1 is MNHEY and CDR2 is SVGAGI in the germline V gene. CDR3 length equals 15 residues. Losses at the gene ends were 1 base for V and 3 bases for J; bases not matched to a gene: 6. The CDR3 nucleotides read TGTGCCAGCAGTTACTTCGGGACAGACCTCTACGAGCAGTACTTC. Its translation is CASSYFGTDLYEQYF.

This clonotype has a handful of counts. The CDR3 loop reads CSVITDSYNEQFF. In DNA form, the CDR3 reads TGCAGCGTTATCACCGACAGCTACAATGAGCAGTTCTTC. The chain carries TRBV29-1 and TRBJ2-1, with D tentatively TRBD1 (5 bases). This CDR3 contains 13 residues. The germline V gene encodes CDR1 SQVTM and CDR2 ANQGSEA. With 5 bases removed from V and 3 bases from J, the gap between germline ends came to 11 bases.

This clonotype showed up just a few times. The rearrangement links TRBV20-1 to TRBJ1-5; 11 positions agree with TRBD1. CDR3 length equals 15 residues. The junction had 5 bases not matched to a gene; V was cut back by 0 bases and J by 7 bases. Looked up from germline, CDR1 is DFQATT and CDR2 is SNEGSKA (reference sequence). DNA of the CDR3: TGCAGTGCTAGAGAGGGACAGGGGGATACACAGCCCCAGCATTTT. This sequence encodes CSAREGQGDTQPQHF.

V is TRBV4-3 and J is TRBJ2-1; D uncertain. V shed 0 bases and J shed 8 bases, with 8 bases lying between them. The germline V gene encodes CDR1 LGHNA and CDR2 YSLEER. CDR3 size: 13 residues. The CDR3 region has the DNA TGCGCCAGCAGCCAAGATCACGACGATGAGCAGTTCTTC. Protein: CASSQDHDDEQFF.

In its sample, this clonotype was seen a few times. The J gene is TRBJ1-1, the V gene TRBV5-6, with D perhaps TRBD1 (6 bases). Deletions cut 4 bases from V and 2 bases from J, with 9 bases between. Looked up from germline, CDR1 is SGHDT and CDR2 is YYEEEE. This CDR3 has 13 amino acids. As DNA, the CDR3 is TGTGCCAGCAGCGCGACAGGCAACACTGAAGCTTTCTTT. Protein product: CASSATGNTEAFF.

A few counts support this clonotype. The rearrangement links TRBV20-1 to TRBJ1-1, with unresolved D. V dropped 5 bases and J dropped 2 bases, with 15 bases sitting between them. CDR1 and CDR2 from the germline V gene are DFQATT and SNEGSKA (reference sequence). This CDR3 spans 14 amino acids. The CDR3 nucleotides read TGCAGTGCTGCCACAGCCGGGAAAAACACTGAAGCTTTCTTT. Protein sequence: CSAATAGKNTEAFF.

This chain joins TRBV7-4 and TRBJ2-1; D gene unclear. Germline V CDR1 and CDR2: SGHVT, SQSDAQ. The CDR3 extends over 12 amino acids. Trimming stripped 4 bases from V and 10 bases from J, with 11 bases between. CDR3 protein: CASSSRVSEQFF. CDR3 DNA sequence: TGTGCCAGCAGCTCCCGAGTCTCGGAGCAGTTCTTC.

A few counts support this clonotype. The chain has TRBV28 and TRBJ2-7; 10 nucleotides match TRBD1. J gave up 3 bases and V 4 bases, and 9 bases lay outside the gene matches. The CDR3 loop spans 16 amino acids. Per germline, CDR1 MDHEN and CDR2 SYDVKM. The CDR3 sequence: CASSSPLRDRGYEQYF. The CDR3 DNA follows: TGTGCCAGCAGTTCCCCCCTCCGGGACAGGGGCTACGAGCAGTACTTC. Based on the CDR3 plus reference TRBV28 and TRBJ2-7, the full variable domain is DVKVTQSSRYLVKRTGEKVFLECVQDMDHENMFWYRQDPGLGLRLIYFSYDVKMKEKGDIPEGYSVSREKKERFSLILESASTNQTSMYLCASSSPLRDRGYEQYFGPGTRLTVT.

CDR3 in DNA: TGTGCCAGCAGTGTAACCGGGACAGGGGCCTACGAGCAGTACTTC. Protein: CASSVTGTGAYEQYF. The J gene is TRBJ2-7, the V gene TRBV6-1; 10 positions match TRBD1. Germline V CDR1 and CDR2: MNHNS, SASEGT. The CDR3 contains 15 residues. V lost 4 bases to trimming and J lost 2 bases; unmatched junction nucleotides: 5.

The chain has TRBV11-2 and TRBJ1-2, with D perhaps TRBD1 (6 bases). Looked up from germline, CDR1 is SGHAT and CDR2 is FQNNGV. V lost 0 bases and J lost 8, with 19 bases in between. CDR3 length: 16 amino acids. The CDR3, as DNA: TGTGCCAGCAGCTTAGATTGGGTGGAACAGGGCCGCGGCTACACCTTC. Protein sequence: CASSLDWVEQGRGYTF. The variable domain in full, completed from reference TRBV11-2 and TRBJ1-2, reads EAGVAQSPRYKIIEKRQSVAFWCNPISGHATLYWYQQILGQGPKLLIQFQNNGVVDDSQLPKDRFSAERLKGVDSTLKIQPAKLEDSAVYLCASSLDWVEQGRGYTFGSGTRLTVV.

This clonotype came up a few times. V usage is TRBV7-9 and J usage is TRBJ2-7; the D is unclear. V lost 5 bases, J lost 4 bases, and 18 bases lay in between. The length of the CDR3 is 15 residues. CDR1 is SEHNR and CDR2 is FQNEAQ in the germline V gene (reference sequence). CDR3 bases: TGTGCCAGCAGCGGGATGGGGTTACTTACGTACGAGCAGTACTTC. This gives the protein CASSGMGLLTYEQYF.

Only a few counts were recorded for this clonotype. The genes are TRBV20-1 and TRBJ1-1; D not certain. Germline V lookup: CDR1 DFQATT, CDR2 SNEGSKA (reference sequence). The CDR3 consists of 13 residues. Trimming took 3 bases from V and 0 from J, leaving 8 bases between them. The CDR3 is CSARGILNTEAFF. The DNA of the CDR3 is TGCAGTGCTAGGGGGATACTGAACACTGAAGCTTTCTTT.

This clonotype was found once. The V call is TRBV2, the J call TRBJ2-1; 10 nucleotides align to TRBD2. V shed 7 bases and J 6 bases; nucleotides not matched to a gene: 6. The V gene's germline CDR1 is SNHLY and CDR2 FYNNEI. CDR3 size: 14 residues. Written as DNA, the CDR3 is TGTGCCAGCAATTTAGCGGGGGGCCCCAATGAGCAGTTCTTC. Amino acid sequence: CASNLAGGPNEQFF.

The rearrangement uses TRBV20-1 and TRBJ1-4, with D unclear. V was cut by 3 bases and J by 3 bases, with 14 bases left in between. This CDR3 has 15 amino acids. CDR1 and CDR2 (germline): DFQATT, SNEGSKA (reference sequence). CDR3 sequence (DNA): TGCAGTGCTAGCTACGAGGACGTGGCTAATGAAAAACTGTTTTTT. Protein: CSASYEDVANEKLFF.

V usage is TRBV7-2 and J usage is TRBJ2-1; possibly TRBD2 for D (7 bases). Germline CDR1 is SGHTA and CDR2 is FQGNSA. There are 14 residues in the CDR3. Deletions cut 11 bases from V and 4 bases from J, with 18 bases between. CDR3 bases: TGTGCCGGAACGGGGGGCCCAACTTACAATGAGCAGTTCTTC. It is translated as CAGTGGPTYNEQFF.

V usage is TRBV2 and J usage is TRBJ2-5; D is unresolved. The CDR3 has 10 amino acids. Between the trimmed V and J ends, which lost 7 bases and 5 bases, there was a span of 5 bases. CDR1 and CDR2 from the germline V gene are SNHLY and FYNNEI. CDR3 residues: CASIAETQYF. The CDR3 DNA reads as TGTGCCAGCATTGCGGAGACCCAGTACTTC. Based on the CDR3 plus reference TRBV2 and TRBJ2-5, the full variable domain is EPEVTQTPSHQVTQMGQEVILRCVPISNHLYFYWYRQILGQKVEFLVSFYNNEISEKSEIFDDQFSVERPDGSNFTLKIRSTKLEDSAMYFCASIAETQYFGPGTRLLVL.

This clonotype was counted between two and nine times. The V call is TRBV6-1, the J call TRBJ1-1; D remains ambiguous. The CDR3 is 14 amino acids. Germline values: CDR1 MNHNS, CDR2 SASEGT. With 5 bases removed from V and 0 bases from J, the gap between germline ends came to 10 bases. As DNA, the CDR3 is TGTGCCAGCAGTACTTCAAGTTTGAACACTGAAGCTTTCTTT. Residues: CASSTSSLNTEAFF.